The T cell receptor (beta chain) under discussion was sequenced for a study of blood T cell repertoires in COVID-19. Study in general: PBMCs, B-cell-depleted T cells, or T cells provided the cDNA or gDNA that made up the material.

After removal of 5 bases from V and 0 bases from J, the junction contained 5 bases not matched to a gene. CDR3 length: 17 residues. Per the germline V gene, CDR1 is SEHNR and CDR2 is FQNEAQ (reference sequence). The authors' processing: Amplification of reference gene primers provided the estimated nucleated cell counts. The protocol was immunoSEQ multiplex PCR, while the TCRdb copy is restricted to in-frame clones and leaves out a portion. V and J calls and clone size are those listed in that table; D and trimming were worked out from the DNA. The sample has a few hundred thousand clones; approximately 90% are singletons. In Seattle, patients joined the study during active infection and were tracked longitudinally.

The gene calls are TRBV7-9 and TRBJ2-3; 13 bases line up with TRBD2. This clonotype was obtained from a woman aged 50 to 60 with COVID-19, enrolled during active disease. The sequenced sample was peripheral blood. Here the CDR3 reads CASSTGTSGASTDTQYF. The CDR3 region has the DNA TGTGCCAGCAGCACCGGGACTAGCGGGGCTAGCACAGATACGCAGTATTTT.